The 27 T cell receptor beta chains below come from one sample, sequenced in a study of blood T cell repertoires in COVID-19. Generated by immunoSEQ multiplex PCR, the TCRdb table keeps only in-frame clones and is missing some. This sample has more than 150,000 clones; 78% occur once, and the top ten carry roughly 17%. Sequenced input: PBMCs or T cells enriched from blood (not recorded which). The receptors were sampled from a woman aged 50 to 60 who had recovered from COVID-19.

This clone showed up just once. The chain uses TRBV3-1 (or the pseudogene TRBV3-2) and TRBJ1-3; D not resolved. This CDR3 is 16 amino acids long. V was shortened by 0 bases and J by 4 bases, with 13 bases between the two germline ends. The V gene's germline CDR1 is LGHDT and CDR2 YNNKEL (reference sequence). For the CDR3, the DNA is TGTGCCAGCAGCCAAGAGCGGTTCTTCCCCGGAAACACCATATATTTT. This codes for CASSQERFFPGNTIYF.

The rearrangement joins TRBV20-1 to TRBJ1-2; D gene uncertain. Looked up from germline, CDR1 is DFQATT and CDR2 is SNEGSKA (reference sequence). Trimming cost V 3 bases and J 7 bases, with 12 bases left between them. The CDR3 contains 12 residues. The DNA for the CDR3 is TGCAGTGCTAGTGGGCAGATCCTTGGCTACACCTTC. Translation gives CSASGQILGYTF.

The chain uses TRBV28 and TRBJ2-4; 7 bases map to TRBD1. J gave up 10 bases and V 4 bases, and 7 bases lay outside the gene matches. The CDR3 sequence is 13 residues long. The germline CDR1 and CDR2 sequences are MDHEN and SYDVKM. The CDR3 nucleotides are TGTGCCAGCAGTTCGCAGGGGGAAATAATTCAGTACTTC. This encodes CASSSQGEIIQYF. Full variable domain (outside the CDR3, taken from reference TRBV28 and TRBJ2-4): DVKVTQSSRYLVKRTGEKVFLECVQDMDHENMFWYRQDPGLGLRLIYFSYDVKMKEKGDIPEGYSVSREKKERFSLILESASTNQTSMYLCASSSQGEIIQYFGAGTRLSVL.

V gene TRBV7-3 combines with J gene TRBJ1-1; no firm D call. Germline V gene sequence: CDR1 SGHTA, CDR2 FQGTGA. Between the trimmed V and J ends, which lost 2 bases and 5 bases, there was a span of 12 bases. The CDR3 contains 14 residues. The CDR3 sequence: CASSLGSPRTEAFF. The CDR3 bases are TGTGCCAGCAGCTTAGGGTCTCCGAGGACTGAAGCTTTCTTT. The variable domain in full, completed from reference TRBV7-3 and TRBJ1-1, reads GAGVSQTPSNKVTEKGKYVELRCDPISGHTALYWYRQSLGQGPEFLIYFQGTGAADDSGLPNDRFFAVRPEGSVSTLKIQRTERGDSAVYLCASSLGSPRTEAFFGQGTRLTVV.

This chain links TRBV3-1 (or the pseudogene TRBV3-2) with TRBJ2-7; D remains ambiguous. Trimming left V 1 base short and J 6 bases short, with 4 bases between. CDR1 and CDR2 (germline): LGHDT, YNNKEL (reference sequence). The CDR3 consists of 11 residues. CDR3 region: CASSQAFEQYF. Here the CDR3 DNA reads TGTGCCAGCAGCCAAGCTTTCGAGCAGTACTTC.

The J gene is TRBJ1-6, the V gene TRBV4-1; D is possibly TRBD1 (5 bases). The germline V gene has CDR1 MGHRA and CDR2 YSYEKL. V was pared by 5 bases and J by 9 bases, with 20 bases between. CDR3 length equals 16 residues. The CDR3 reads CASSYSNPGLSSPLHF. Written as DNA, the CDR3 is TGCGCCAGCAGCTACTCAAACCCGGGACTCAGTTCACCCCTCCACTTT.

Only a few counts were recorded for this clone. The chain combines TRBV3-1 (or the pseudogene TRBV3-2) with TRBJ1-3; 8 bases line up with TRBD1. The junction had 7 bases not matched to a gene; V was cut back by 3 bases and J by 3 bases. CDR1 and CDR2 (germline): LGHDT, YNNKEL (reference sequence). CDR3 size: 16 residues. CDR3 nucleotides: TGTGCCAGCAGCCACAGGACAGGGACCGTTGGAAACACCATATATTTT. Encoded protein: CASSHRTGTVGNTIYF.

The chain has TRBV6-1 and TRBJ2-1, with 9 bases that match TRBD2. CDR1 is MNHNS, CDR2 SASEGT, per germline. V shed 0 bases, J shed 9 bases, and the junction held 6 bases outside the gene matches. This CDR3 comprises 15 residues. The CDR3 DNA reads TGTGCCAGCAGTGAAGCGGGGATTAGCGGGGGTGAGCAGTTCTTC. Translated, it gives CASSEAGISGGEQFF.

The genes are TRBV25-1 and TRBJ1-2; 7 positions match TRBD1. Germline assignment: CDR1 MGHDK and CDR2 SYGVNS. Trimming cost V 2 bases and J 8 bases; bases outside gene matches: 17. This CDR3 has 17 residues. This CDR3 reads CASSELSRDRDASGYTF. The CDR3, as DNA: TGTGCCAGCAGTGAACTCTCTCGGGACAGAGACGCTTCCGGCTACACCTTC.

This chain connects TRBV7-8 to TRBJ2-2; 8 bases are a match to TRBD1. J was trimmed by 0 bases and V by 2 bases; bases with no gene match: 2. The CDR3 length is 16 residues. In germline, CDR1 is SGHVS, CDR2 FQNEAQ. CDR3 in DNA: TGTGCCAGCAGCTTACGGACAGGGACGAACACCGGGGAGCTGTTTTTT. It yields the protein CASSLRTGTNTGELFF.

The chain joins TRBV6-4 to TRBJ2-1, with 11 bases identical to TRBD2. V dropped 6 bases and J dropped 9; count of bases not matched to a gene: 10. Per germline, CDR1 MRHNA and CDR2 SNTAGT. The CDR3 runs to 15 residues. This CDR3 reads CASSPLAGGTSEQFF. In DNA form, the CDR3 reads TGTGCCAGCAGCCCCTTAGCGGGAGGGACCAGTGAGCAGTTCTTC.

The genes are TRBV30 and TRBJ2-4, with D perhaps matching TRBD1 (5 bases). This CDR3 is built from 15 residues. The V and J ends lost 0 bases and 6 bases respectively, with 15 bases between them. Germline assignment: CDR1 GTSNPN and CDR2 SVGIG (reference sequence). In DNA, the CDR3 is TGTGCCTGGAGTGTACGTACAGGACAACTAAACATTCAGTACTTC. It specifies CAWSVRTGQLNIQYF.

The table lists this clone with a few counts. The rearrangement joins TRBV30 to TRBJ1-2; perhaps TRBD1 as D (6 bases). Germline V gives CDR1 GTSNPN, CDR2 SVGIG (reference sequence). The CDR3 runs 12 residues. The V gene lost 4 bases and the J gene lost 9 bases, with 15 bases spanning the gap. CDR3 in amino acids: CAWTTYRDSYTF. The CDR3 DNA reads as TGTGCCTGGACCACCTACCGGGACAGCTACACCTTC.

The chain recombines TRBV9 with TRBJ1-6; tentative D call: TRBD1 (5 bases). From germline, CDR1 is SGDLS and CDR2 YYNGEE. Trimming removed 3 bases at V and 10 bases at J, with 17 bases between. The CDR3 loop spans 15 amino acids. CDR3 nucleotide sequence: TGTGCCAGCAGCGCCAATCAGGGTAATGGGTCACCCCTCCACTTT. It is translated as CASSANQGNGSPLHF.

In its sample, this clone was seen a few times. The rearrangement links TRBV7-9 to TRBJ1-5, with 10 bases fitting TRBD1. Germline values: CDR1 SEHNR, CDR2 FQNEAQ (reference sequence). The CDR3 totals 14 residues. V was pared by 4 bases and J by 4 bases, with 1 base of the junction left unmatched. For the CDR3, the DNA is TGTGCCAGCAGCTGGGGACAGGGGAATCAGCCCCAGCATTTT. Amino acids: CASSWGQGNQPQHF.

V gene TRBV7-3 combines with J gene TRBJ2-1, with 7 bases that match TRBD2. V shed 2 bases and J 4 bases; nucleotides not matched to a gene: 2. Germline CDR1 SGHTA, CDR2 FQGTGA. The CDR3 runs 14 residues. This CDR3 is CASSLAGAYNEQFF. CDR3 nucleotides: TGTGCCAGCAGCTTAGCGGGAGCTTACAATGAGCAGTTCTTC. Full variable domain (outside the CDR3, taken from reference TRBV7-3 and TRBJ2-1): GAGVSQTPSNKVTEKGKYVELRCDPISGHTALYWYRQSLGQGPEFLIYFQGTGAADDSGLPNDRFFAVRPEGSVSTLKIQRTERGDSAVYLCASSLAGAYNEQFFGPGTRLTVL.

The rearrangement joins TRBV4-1 to TRBJ1-2; 9 bases are shared with TRBD1. J gave up 3 bases and V 0 bases, and 5 bases lay outside the gene matches. This CDR3 is built from 16 residues. CDR1 MGHRA and CDR2 YSYEKL come from the germline V gene. The DNA for the CDR3 is TGCGCCAGCAGCCAAGATTCAACAGGGGGCTACTATGGCTACACCTTC. Encoded protein: CASSQDSTGGYYGYTF.

The V call is TRBV7-2, the J call TRBJ2-1; TRBD2 agrees at 7 bases. This CDR3 has 15 amino acids. V lost 5 bases and J lost 7; bases outside the gene matches: 11. CDR1 is SGHTA, CDR2 FQGNSA, per germline. The CDR3 DNA reads TGTGCCAGCAGCCAACTTAGCGGGTCCACTAATGAGCAGTTCTTC. Its translation: CASSQLSGSTNEQFF.

Concerning this clone itself: Other DNA sequences within the sample encode an identical CDR3. The rearrangement uses TRBV18 and TRBJ2-2, with D uncertain. Per germline, CDR1 KGHSH and CDR2 LQKENI. The CDR3 runs to 12 residues. Trimming cost V 6 bases and J 5 bases, with 7 bases left between them. The CDR3 nucleotides read TGTGCCAGCTCCCTAGAAACCGGGGAGCTGTTTTTT. This translates into CASSLETGELFF.

J is TRBJ2-1 and V is TRBV18, with TRBD2 as a possible D gene (6 bases). This CDR3 region has 14 residues. Germline CDR1 reads KGHSH; CDR2 reads LQKENI. V was trimmed by 1 base and J by 4 bases, leaving 8 bases between them. The CDR3 loop is CASSPQDYYNEQFF. The CDR3 DNA reads as TGTGCCAGCTCACCACAGGACTATTACAATGAGCAGTTCTTC.

The V and J genes are TRBV29-1 and TRBJ2-1; D gene ambiguous. The germline V gene encodes CDR1 SQVTM and CDR2 ANQGSEA. The CDR3 extends over 11 amino acids. V lost 3 bases to trimming and J lost 15 bases, with 15 bases between them. CDR3 protein: CSVDNLGPRFF. Written as DNA, the CDR3 is TGCAGCGTTGACAATCTGGGCCCGCGGTTCTTC.

This rearrangement joins TRBV4-2 to TRBJ1-5; 8 positions agree with TRBD1. Germline V gene data show CDR1 as LGHNA and CDR2 as YNFKEQ. There are 18 residues in the CDR3. The junction had 18 bases not matched to a gene; V was cut back by 3 bases and J by 8 bases. The CDR3 loop is CASSHHQRTGRSGEPQHF. CDR3 sequence (DNA): TGTGCCAGCAGCCATCACCAGAGGACAGGGAGGAGTGGGGAGCCCCAGCATTTT.

The chain couples TRBV7-2 to TRBJ2-7, with TRBD1 matching over 8 bases. This CDR3 region has 13 residues. J lost 7 bases, V lost 3 bases, and 5 bases had no gene match. Germline V gene lookup returns CDR1 SGHTA and CDR2 FQGNSA. The CDR3, as DNA: TGTGCCAGCAGCTTGGACAGGGCGGGTGAGCAGTACTTC. Translating gives CASSLDRAGEQYF. The whole variable domain, remainder taken from reference TRBV7-2 and TRBJ2-7, is GAGVSQSPSNKVTEKGKDVELRCDPISGHTALYWYRQSLGQGLEFLIYFQGNSAPDKSGLPSDRFSAERTGGSVSTLTIQRTQQEDSAVYLCASSLDRAGEQYFGPGTRLTVT.

This clone has only a few counts. This sequence joins TRBV7-2 and TRBJ2-1; 15 nucleotides agree with TRBD2. Germline V CDR1 and CDR2: SGHTA, FQGNSA. Trimming took 4 bases from V and 9 from J; bases not matched to a gene: 4. CDR3 length: 15 residues. In DNA form, the CDR3 reads TGTGCCAGCAGCTCAGGACTAGCGGGAGGGGTTGAGCAGTTCTTC. Translated: CASSSGLAGGVEQFF. The variable domain in full, completed from reference TRBV7-2 and TRBJ2-1, reads GAGVSQSPSNKVTEKGKDVELRCDPISGHTALYWYRQSLGQGLEFLIYFQGNSAPDKSGLPSDRFSAERTGGSVSTLTIQRTQQEDSAVYLCASSSGLAGGVEQFFGPGTRLTVL.

V and J are TRBV29-1 and TRBJ2-5; the D gene is possibly TRBD2 (6 bases). CDR1 is SQVTM and CDR2 is ANQGSEA in the germline V gene. The CDR3 is made up of 14 amino acids. Between the trimmed V and J ends, which lost 6 bases and 4 bases, there was a span of 18 bases. The CDR3 DNA follows: TGCAGCGTAGGACCCGCTAGCGTACGAGAGACCCAGTACTTC. Translation gives CSVGPASVRETQYF.

The chain has TRBV6-5 and TRBJ1-1; 7 positions agree with TRBD1. This CDR3 is built from 12 residues. The V segment lost 6 bases and the J segment 10 bases; nucleotides outside the gene matches: 8. CDR1 and CDR2 from the germline V gene are MNHEY and SVGAGI. CDR3 loop: CASRETGKGAFF. CDR3 sequence (DNA): TGTGCCAGCAGGGAGACAGGGAAGGGAGCTTTCTTT.

The chain is built from TRBV12-3 or TRBV12-4 and TRBJ1-1; D ambiguous. Between the trimmed V and J ends, which lost 6 bases and 4 bases, there was a span of 12 bases. The CDR3 contains 13 residues. The CDR3 DNA sequence: TGTGCCAGCAGCAAGGCACAGATCACTGAAGCTTTCTTT. Amino acids: CASSKAQITEAFF.